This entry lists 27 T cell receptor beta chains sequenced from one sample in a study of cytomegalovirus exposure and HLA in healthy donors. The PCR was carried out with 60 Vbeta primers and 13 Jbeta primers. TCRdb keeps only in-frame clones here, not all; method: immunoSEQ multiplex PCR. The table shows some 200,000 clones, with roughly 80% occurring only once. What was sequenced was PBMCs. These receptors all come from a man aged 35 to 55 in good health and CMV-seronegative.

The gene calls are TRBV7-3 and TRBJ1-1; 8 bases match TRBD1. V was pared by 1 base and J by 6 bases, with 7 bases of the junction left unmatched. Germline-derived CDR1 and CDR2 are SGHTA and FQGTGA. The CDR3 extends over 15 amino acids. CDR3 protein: CASSLSSGGIAEAFF. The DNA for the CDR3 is TGTGCCAGCAGCTTAAGTTCAGGGGGCATAGCTGAAGCTTTCTTT.

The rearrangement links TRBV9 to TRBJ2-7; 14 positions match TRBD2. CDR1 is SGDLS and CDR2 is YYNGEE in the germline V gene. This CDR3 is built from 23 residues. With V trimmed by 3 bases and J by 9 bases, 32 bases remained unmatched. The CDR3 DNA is TGTGCCAGCAGCGAGGGACTAGCGGGGGTTTGGGGGACTTCGGTGGGGACTCTTTTTGGGCAGTACTTC. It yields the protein CASSEGLAGVWGTSVGTLFGQYF.

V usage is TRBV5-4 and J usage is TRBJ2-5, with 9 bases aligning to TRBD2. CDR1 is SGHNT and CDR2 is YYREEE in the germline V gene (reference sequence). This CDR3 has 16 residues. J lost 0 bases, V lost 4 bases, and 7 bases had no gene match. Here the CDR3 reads CASSRYPSGNQETQYF. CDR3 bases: TGTGCCAGCAGCCGTTACCCTAGCGGGAACCAAGAGACCCAGTACTTC.

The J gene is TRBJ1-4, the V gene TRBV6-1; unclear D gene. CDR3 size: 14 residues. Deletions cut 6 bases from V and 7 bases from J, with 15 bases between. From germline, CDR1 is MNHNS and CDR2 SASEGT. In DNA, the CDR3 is TGTGCCAGCAGCCCCCATTACTCTACTGAAAAACTGTTTTTT. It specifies CASSPHYSTEKLFF.

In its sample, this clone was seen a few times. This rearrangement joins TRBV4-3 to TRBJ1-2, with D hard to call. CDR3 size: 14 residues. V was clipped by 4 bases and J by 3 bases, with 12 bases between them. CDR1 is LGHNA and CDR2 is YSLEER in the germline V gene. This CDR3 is CASSREAQDYGYTF. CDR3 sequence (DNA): TGCGCCAGCAGCCGAGAGGCTCAGGACTATGGCTACACCTTC.

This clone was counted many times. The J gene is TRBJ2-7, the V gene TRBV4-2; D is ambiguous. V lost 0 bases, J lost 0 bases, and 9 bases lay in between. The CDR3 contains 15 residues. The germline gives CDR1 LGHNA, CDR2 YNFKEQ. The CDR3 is CASSQEASSSYEQYF. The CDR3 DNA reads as TGTGCCAGCAGCCAAGAGGCTAGTTCCTCCTACGAGCAGTACTTC.

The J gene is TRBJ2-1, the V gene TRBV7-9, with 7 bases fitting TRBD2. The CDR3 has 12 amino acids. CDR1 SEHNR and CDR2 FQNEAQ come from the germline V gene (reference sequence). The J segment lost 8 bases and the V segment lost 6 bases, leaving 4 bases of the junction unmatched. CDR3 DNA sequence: TGTGCCAGCAGGTTACGGGGGGATGAGCAGTTCTTC. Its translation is CASRLRGDEQFF. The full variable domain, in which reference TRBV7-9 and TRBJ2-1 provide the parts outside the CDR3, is DTGVSQNPRHKITKRGQNVTFRCDPISEHNRLYWYRQTLGQGPEFLTYFQNEAQLEKSRLLSDRFSAERPKGSFSTLEIQRTEQGDSAMYLCASRLRGDEQFFGPGTRLTVL.

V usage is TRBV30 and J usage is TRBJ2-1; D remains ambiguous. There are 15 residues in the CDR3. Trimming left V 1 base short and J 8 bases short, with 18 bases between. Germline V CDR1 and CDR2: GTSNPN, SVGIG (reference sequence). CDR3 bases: TGTGCCTGGAGTGCTGGTTTAACTCAGGCCGATGAGCAGTTCTTC. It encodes CAWSAGLTQADEQFF.

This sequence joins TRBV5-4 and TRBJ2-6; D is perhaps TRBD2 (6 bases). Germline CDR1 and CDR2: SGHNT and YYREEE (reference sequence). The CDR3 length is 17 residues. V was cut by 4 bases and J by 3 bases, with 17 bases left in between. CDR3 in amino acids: CASSRGGEAGGANVLTF. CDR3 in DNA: TGTGCCAGCAGCCGGGGAGGAGAGGCGGGTGGGGCCAACGTCCTGACTTTC.

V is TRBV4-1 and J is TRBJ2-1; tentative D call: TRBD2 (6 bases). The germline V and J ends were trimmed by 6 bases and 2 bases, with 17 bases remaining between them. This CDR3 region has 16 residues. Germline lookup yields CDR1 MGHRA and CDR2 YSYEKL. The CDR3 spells CASSRKGGATYNEQFF. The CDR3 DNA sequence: TGCGCCAGCAGTCGAAAAGGCGGGGCCACCTACAATGAGCAGTTCTTC.

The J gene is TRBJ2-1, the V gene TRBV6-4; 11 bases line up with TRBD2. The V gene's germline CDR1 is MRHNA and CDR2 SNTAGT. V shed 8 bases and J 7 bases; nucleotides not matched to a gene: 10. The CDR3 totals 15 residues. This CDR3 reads CASRLLAGVDNEQFF. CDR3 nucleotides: TGTGCCAGCCGGCTACTAGCGGGAGTTGATAATGAGCAGTTCTTC.

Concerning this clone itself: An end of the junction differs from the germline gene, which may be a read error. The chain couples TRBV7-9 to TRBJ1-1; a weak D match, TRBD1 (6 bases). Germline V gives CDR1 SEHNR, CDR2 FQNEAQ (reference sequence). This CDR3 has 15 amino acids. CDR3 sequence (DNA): TGTTCCAGCAGCCCGGGGGGGGCAGGGAGGGTTGGAGCTTTCTTT. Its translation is CSSSPGGAGRVGAFF.

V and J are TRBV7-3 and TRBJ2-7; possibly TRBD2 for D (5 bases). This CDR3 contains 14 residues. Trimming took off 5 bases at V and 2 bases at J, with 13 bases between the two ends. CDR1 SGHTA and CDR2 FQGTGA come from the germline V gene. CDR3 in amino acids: CASSPAGGTYEQYF. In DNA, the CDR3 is TGTGCCAGCAGCCCCGCGGGTGGTACCTACGAGCAGTACTTC. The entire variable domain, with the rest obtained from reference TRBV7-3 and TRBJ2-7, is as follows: GAGVSQTPSNKVTEKGKYVELRCDPISGHTALYWYRQSLGQGPEFLIYFQGTGAADDSGLPNDRFFAVRPEGSVSTLKIQRTERGDSAVYLCASSPAGGTYEQYFGPGTRLTVT.

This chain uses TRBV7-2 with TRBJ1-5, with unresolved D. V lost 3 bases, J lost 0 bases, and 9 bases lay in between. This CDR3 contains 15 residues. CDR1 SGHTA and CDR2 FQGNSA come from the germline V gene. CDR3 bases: TGTGCCAGCAGCTTTTATGCGGATAGCAATCAGCCCCAGCATTTT. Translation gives CASSFYADSNQPQHF.

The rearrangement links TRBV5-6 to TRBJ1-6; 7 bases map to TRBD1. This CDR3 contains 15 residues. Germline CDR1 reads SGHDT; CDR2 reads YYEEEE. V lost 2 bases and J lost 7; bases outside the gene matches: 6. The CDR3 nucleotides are TGTGCCAGCAGCTTCACGGGACAGTTAAATTCACCCCTCCACTTT. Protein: CASSFTGQLNSPLHF.

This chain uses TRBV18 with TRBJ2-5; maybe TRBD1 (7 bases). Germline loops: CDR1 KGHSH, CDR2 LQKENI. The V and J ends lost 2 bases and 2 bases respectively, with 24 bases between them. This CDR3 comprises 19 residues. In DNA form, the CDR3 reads TGTGCCAGCTCACCATATGGGATGCGCCAGGGGGGTTTTCAAGAGACCCAGTACTTC. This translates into CASSPYGMRQGGFQETQYF.

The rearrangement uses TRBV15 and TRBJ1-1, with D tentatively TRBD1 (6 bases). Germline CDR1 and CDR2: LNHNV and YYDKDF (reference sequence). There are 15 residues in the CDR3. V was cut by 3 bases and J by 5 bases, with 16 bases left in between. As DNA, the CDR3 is TGTGCCACCAGCAGCGCCGGGGGAGGGGGGACTGAAGCTTTCTTT. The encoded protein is CATSSAGGGGTEAFF. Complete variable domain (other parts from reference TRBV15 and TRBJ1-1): DAMVIQNPRYQVTQFGKPVTLSCSQTLNHNVMYWYQQKSSQAPKLLFHYYDKDFNNEADTPDNFQSRRPNTSFCFLDIRSPGLGDTAMYLCATSSAGGGGTEAFFGQGTRLTVV.

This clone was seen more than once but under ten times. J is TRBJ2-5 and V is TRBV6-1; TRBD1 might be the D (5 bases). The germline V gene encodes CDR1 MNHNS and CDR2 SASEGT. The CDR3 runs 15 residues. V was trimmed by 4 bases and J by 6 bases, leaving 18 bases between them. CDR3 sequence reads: CASSGTQGRRKTQYF. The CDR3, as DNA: TGTGCCAGCAGTGGAACGCAGGGTAGGAGAAAGACCCAGTACTTC.

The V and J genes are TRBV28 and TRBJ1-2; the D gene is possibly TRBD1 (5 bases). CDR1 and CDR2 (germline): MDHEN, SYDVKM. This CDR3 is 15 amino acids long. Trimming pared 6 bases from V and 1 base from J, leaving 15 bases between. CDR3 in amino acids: CASRFPGVVNYGYTF. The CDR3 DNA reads TGTGCCAGCAGGTTCCCGGGGGTAGTTAACTATGGCTACACCTTC.

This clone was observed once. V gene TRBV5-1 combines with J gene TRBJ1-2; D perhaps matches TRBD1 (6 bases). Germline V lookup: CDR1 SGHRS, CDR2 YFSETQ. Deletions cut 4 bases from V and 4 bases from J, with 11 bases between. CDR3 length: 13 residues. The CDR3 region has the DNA TGCGCCAGCAGCGGAGGACAGTCCTATGGCTACACCTTC. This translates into CASSGGQSYGYTF.

The CDR3 reads CSVSRGGGGELFF. The DNA for the CDR3 is TGCAGCGTGAGTCGTGGAGGCGGCGGGGAGCTGTTTTTT. This rearrangement joins TRBV29-1 to TRBJ2-2; perhaps TRBD2 as D (5 bases). This CDR3 spans 13 amino acids. Germline loops: CDR1 SQVTM, CDR2 ANQGSEA. V dropped 6 bases and J dropped 7 bases, with 15 bases sitting between them.

As DNA, the CDR3 is TGTGCCAGCAGCGAGGGGACTAGCGGGAGGGCAGAGACCCAGTACTTC. It yields the protein CASSEGTSGRAETQYF. V and J are TRBV9 and TRBJ2-5, with TRBD2 matching over 16 bases. The germline V gene has CDR1 SGDLS and CDR2 YYNGEE. This CDR3 has 16 residues. V trimming: 3 bases; J trimming: 4 bases; junction bases outside the gene matches: 3.

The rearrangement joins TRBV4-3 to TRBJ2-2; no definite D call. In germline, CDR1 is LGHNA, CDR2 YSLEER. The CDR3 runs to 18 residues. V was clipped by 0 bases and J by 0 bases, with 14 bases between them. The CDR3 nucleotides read TGCGCCAGCAGCCAAGAGGTGCTCAGCGCGTCGAACACCGGGGAGCTGTTTTTT. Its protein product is CASSQEVLSASNTGELFF.

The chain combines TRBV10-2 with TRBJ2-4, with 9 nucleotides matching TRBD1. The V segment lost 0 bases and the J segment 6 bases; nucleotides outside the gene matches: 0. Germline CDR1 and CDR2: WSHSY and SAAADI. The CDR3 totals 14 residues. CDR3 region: CASSESGQGNIQYF. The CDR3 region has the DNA TGCGCCAGCAGTGAGTCGGGACAGGGAAACATTCAGTACTTC.

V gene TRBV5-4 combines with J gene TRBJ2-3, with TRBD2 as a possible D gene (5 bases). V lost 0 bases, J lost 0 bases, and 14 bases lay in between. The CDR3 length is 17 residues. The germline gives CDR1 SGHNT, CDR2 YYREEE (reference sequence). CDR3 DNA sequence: TGTGCCAGCAGCTTGGCATACGGGAAACCTAGCACAGATACGCAGTATTTT. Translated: CASSLAYGKPSTDTQYF. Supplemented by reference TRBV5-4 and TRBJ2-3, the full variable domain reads ETGVTQSPTHLIKTRGQQVTLRCSSQSGHNTVSWYQQALGQGPQFIFQYYREEENGRGNFPPRFSGLQFPNYSSELNVNALELDDSALYLCASSLAYGKPSTDTQYFGPGTRLTVL.

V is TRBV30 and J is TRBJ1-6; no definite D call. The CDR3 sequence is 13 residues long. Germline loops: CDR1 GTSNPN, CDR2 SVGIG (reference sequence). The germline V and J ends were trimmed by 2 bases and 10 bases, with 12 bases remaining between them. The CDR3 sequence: CAWSWSGESPLHF. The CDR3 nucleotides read TGTGCCTGGAGTTGGAGTGGGGAGTCACCCCTCCACTTT. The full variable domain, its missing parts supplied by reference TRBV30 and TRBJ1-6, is SQTIHQWPATLVQPVGSPLSLECTVEGTSNPNLYWYRQAAGRGLQLLFYSVGIGQISSEVPQNLSASRPQDRQFILSSKKLLLSDSGFYLCAWSWSGESPLHFGNGTRLTVT.

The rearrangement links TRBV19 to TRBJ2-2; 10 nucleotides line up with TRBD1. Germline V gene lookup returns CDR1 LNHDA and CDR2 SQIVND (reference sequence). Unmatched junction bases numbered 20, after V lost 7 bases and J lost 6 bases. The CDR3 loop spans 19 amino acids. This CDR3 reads CASIRGDRGRSSPSGELFF. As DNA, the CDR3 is TGTGCCAGTATAAGAGGGGACAGGGGCAGGAGTTCTCCGTCCGGGGAGCTGTTTTTT.